This T cell receptor (beta chain) derives from a study of blood T cell repertoires in COVID-19 (TCRdb year 2020). Looking at the study overall: Samples from collaborators originated in the United States, Italy and Spain and spanned both the acute and convalescent phases of COVID-19. The material from the prospective study consisted of cDNA or gDNA derived from T cells, B-cell-depleted T cells, or PBMCs. Deeply sampled blood TCRbeta repertoires from subjects exposed to, actively infected with, or recovered from COVID-19 were included in the dataset. A freely available public database, intended as a resource for researchers studying the immune response to SARS-CoV-2, is where the repertoires were released. Samples came from the ongoing ImmuneRACE study (first 160 participants) plus 1,254 subjects from 6 global collaborators. Sample metadata almost always included a de-identified subject ID, COVID-19 status, age in years and sex. Where HLA class I and class II types were available, the types were taken from metadata supplied by the sample provider, not from assay-based typing.

A note on this clone: The target of this receptor is not known. No much larger clone is present one base from it, and per-base qualities are unavailable.

TCRbeta CDR3 regions were amplified from genomic DNA using the immunoSEQ Assay, a bias-controlled multiplex PCR. Processing in the source paper ran as follows. The number of nucleated cells in each sample was estimated from the amplification of reference gene primers within the assay. To quantify the absolute abundance of each unique TCRbeta CDR3 rearrangement, sequence reads were collapsed and filtered. For each sample, productive Simpson clonality was calculated as the square root of Simpson's diversity index across productive rearrangements. TCRdb's version of the immuneACCESS table is confined to in-frame rearrangements and falls short of the full clone set. An unresolved V gene accounts for under half of the shortfall where checked; the remainder is of unknown origin. D and trimming come from the DNA, and the V and J calls and clone size come from that table. This sample is represented by 150,000 to 200,000 clones; 87% of them were singletons. Together, the top ten hold around an eighth of the sample.

What the authors observed across the whole study: The quantity of clinical and demographic metadata differed by source and by participant and was supplied without curation.

Looking up the germline V gene yields CDR1 MDHEN and CDR2 SYDVKM. The CDR3 runs 15 residues from the cysteine to the phenylalanine. Only CDR3 DNA is held: 45 bases, read in frame from base 1. The V and J ends are trimmed by 5 bases and 5 bases, leaving 18 bases between them. One collaborating source in Seattle enrolled patients during active infection and followed them longitudinally through the course of disease. Collaborating institutions collected whole blood in K2EDTA tubes following their own protocols. Collaborator samples were shipped for TCRbeta analysis as frozen whole blood, isolated PBMCs, or DNA extracted from either sample type.

In this chain, TRBV28 is recombined with TRBJ1-1; TRBD1 is possibly the D segment (5 matching bases). The sequencing sample was made of peripheral blood. This TCR came from a woman aged 70 to 79 with COVID-19, enrolled during active disease. The DNA sequence follows: TGTGCCAGCAGTGCCTGGTCCTCGGGGGGGACTGAAGCTTTCTTT. This gives the protein CASSAWSSGGTEAFF. With all but the CDR3 taken from the reference TRBV28 and TRBJ1-1 genes, the full variable domain is: DVKVTQSSRYLVKRTGEKVFLECVQDMDHENMFWYRQDPGLGLRLIYFSYDVKMKEKGDIPEGYSVSREKKERFSLILESASTNQTSMYLCASSAWSSGGTEAFFGQGTRLTVV.